This section outlines one T cell receptor beta chain sequence together with its context. Its antigen remains unidentified. These data are taken from a study of spatial heterogeneity in lung cancer. Study background: Available PBMC from follow-up, collected a median of roughly 26 months after resection, underwent sequencing. Whole-study findings and limits: Compared with follow-up, resection was when ubiquitous expanded tumor TCRs appeared in blood more.

In germline, CDR1 is LGHDT, CDR2 YNNKEL (reference sequence). V shed 0 bases and J 7 bases; nucleotides not matched to a gene: 5. The CDR3 covers 16 residues. TCRdb re-called the 5' RACE reads through MiXCR, storing one row per CDR3 protein. The sample holds roughly 70,000 distinct CDR3 sequences, 8% to 9% seen once. Time point indicated: blood at routine non-recurrence follow-up after resection. In each case, whole RNA from tumor, nontumor lung or frozen PBMC was sequenced unsorted. The clonotype originates from a female donor with early-stage non-small cell lung cancer. The sequenced sample was PBMCs, obtained at follow-up. V gene TRBV3-1 combines with J gene TRBJ2-1, with 11 positions matching TRBD2. The chain's CDR3 is CASSQDVASGRNEQFF. CDR3 sequence (DNA): TGTGCCAGCAGCCAAGATGTCGCTAGCGGGAGGAATGAGCAGTTCTTC.